This T cell receptor beta chain is from a study of blood T cells in healthy people across ages. The use of a sample-barcoded 5' primer and a J-beta primer mix characterized a second PCR of roughly 6 to 11 cycles. Each CDR3 protein is one row after TCRdb ran MiXCR on the 5' RACE reads. The sample has 1.5 million to 2 million distinct CDR3 sequences; 28% are singletons. The CDR3 is 14 residues long. V lost 4 bases, J lost 3 bases, and 11 bases lay in between. The clonotype comes from a woman younger than 45 in good health. This chain joins TRBV12-3 or TRBV12-4 and TRBJ2-3, with D hard to call. The sequenced material came from blood. CDR3 sequence reads: CASSYQAFTDTQYF. In nucleotides, the CDR3 is TGTGCCAGCAGTTACCAGGCCTTTACAGATACGCAGTATTTT.